The clone carrying this T cell receptor (beta chain) was seen only a few times. The data are from a study of blood T cell repertoires in COVID-19. CDR3 length: 13 residues. The V gene end was trimmed by 3 bases and the J gene end by 4 bases; junction bases not matched to a gene: 2. Repertoires were generated with immunoSEQ multiplex PCR, while TCRdb's copy carries only in-frame clones and drops some. This table has about 42,000 clones, about 77% appearing once. Sequencing was done on a sample of peripheral blood. The genes are TRBV12-3 or TRBV12-4 and TRBJ1-2; 7 bases agree with TRBD1. This receptor was identified in a woman in her 70s with acute or convalescent COVID-19. In DNA form, the CDR3 reads TGTGCCAGCAGTTTGAACAGGGGCTATGGCTACACCTTC. Its protein is CASSLNRGYGYTF.